The entry that follows covers one T cell receptor (beta chain) sequence. Its antigen is not identified. These data come from a study of STAT5B mutations in CD4+ large granular lymphocyte leukemia. Sequencing was performed with immunoSEQ multiplex PCR; in TCRdb, only in-frame clones are kept and a portion is missing. Seen here are thousands of clones, about two thirds observed once, and the top ten hold 1.5% to 2%. V lost 3 bases and J lost 5; bases outside the gene matches: 10. The CDR3 is 15 residues long. Per the germline V gene, CDR1 is SGHDT and CDR2 is YYEEEE. Broader study findings: The CD4+ versus CD8+ T-LGLL clonality difference may reflect limited sample size.

Bead-separated CD4+, CD4+CD8+, CD57+ or CD56+ fractions, or PBMC, were used. The sample comprised PBMCs. The receptor's source is a woman in her 70s with CD4+ T-cell large granular lymphocyte leukemia. The V call is TRBV5-6, the J call TRBJ2-5; the match to TRBD1 covers 7 bases. Here the CDR3 reads CASSWTLQGQETQYF. The CDR3 coding sequence is TGTGCCAGCAGCTGGACCCTACAGGGGCAGGAGACCCAGTACTTC.